The present entry profiles one T cell receptor (beta chain) with its context. Its antigen is still unknown. The data stem from a study of cytomegalovirus exposure and HLA in healthy donors. Findings of the study overall: Listed as cytomegalovirus-associated were 150 or so TCR beta chains.

This PCR relied on a set of 60 Vbeta primers and 13 Jbeta primers. Original analysis: It was a later analysis that counted 75 million to 90 million unique TCR beta chains, of which some 10 million were shared. The protocol was immunoSEQ multiplex PCR, while the TCRdb copy is restricted to in-frame clones and leaves out a portion. D and trimming come from the DNA, and the V and J calls and clone size come from that table. The sample shows under 150,000 clones, over 60% of them seen only once. Germline assignment: CDR1 MDHEN and CDR2 SYDVKM. CDR3 length: 13 residues. Trimming cost V 6 bases and J 11 bases, with 19 bases left between them.

The sequenced material came from PBMCs. This receptor was identified in a man between 40 and 49 years old in good health and CMV-seropositive. This sequence joins TRBV28 and TRBJ1-1; D gene uncertain. The CDR3 protein is CASSPPNDKIAFF. Here the CDR3 DNA reads TGTGCCAGCAGCCCCCCCAACGACAAAATTGCTTTCTTT.